A single sample gave rise to the 21 T cell receptor beta chains below, sequenced in a study of shared clonotypes between healthy human individuals. Some clones are missing from TCRdb's copy, which holds only in-frame ones; the method was immunoSEQ multiplex PCR. The table has about 2.3 million clones, 92% seen once. The material sequenced was naive CD4+ T cells from PBMCs. Subset specified: CD45RA+ positively selected. Receptor source: a man aged 18-30 years in good health. Some clones in this sample may be carry-over from other donors' samples.

In this sample, this clone turned up once. The V call is TRBV28, the J call TRBJ2-7; 12 bases agree with TRBD2. Per germline, CDR1 MDHEN and CDR2 SYDVKM. V dropped 5 bases and J dropped 0; count of bases not matched to a gene: 5. The CDR3 contains 16 residues. DNA of the CDR3: TGTGCCAGCAGTCCCCGACTAGCGGGGGCCTCCTACGAGCAGTACTTC. The encoded protein is CASSPRLAGASYEQYF.

The CDR3 reads CASSQPQGLREVQYF. In DNA form, the CDR3 reads TGTGCCAGCAGCCAACCACAGGGGCTCCGAGAGGTGCAGTACTTC. The chain recombines TRBV5-5 with TRBJ2-7; TRBD1 aligns across 7 bases. The CDR3 extends over 15 amino acids. J was trimmed by 9 bases and V by 4 bases; bases with no gene match: 16. Germline CDR1 is SGHKS and CDR2 is YYEKEE (reference sequence). The full variable domain, its missing parts supplied by reference TRBV5-5 and TRBJ2-7, is DAGVTQSPTHLIKTRGQQVTLRCSPISGHKSVSWYQQVLGQGPQFIFQYYEKEERGRGNFPDRFSARQFPNYSSELNVNALLLGDSALYLCASSQPQGLREVQYFGPGTRLTVT.

J is TRBJ2-3 and V is TRBV5-4; 13 bases are shared with TRBD2. The V segment lost 4 bases and the J segment 7 bases; nucleotides outside the gene matches: 6. The CDR3 is 15 residues long. The germline V gene encodes CDR1 SGHNT and CDR2 YYREEE (reference sequence). The CDR3: CASSVMTSGRYTQYF. CDR3 bases: TGTGCCAGCAGCGTCATGACTAGCGGGAGGTATACGCAGTATTTT.

DNA for the CDR3: TGTGCCAGCAACTCCCAGGGGTTTTATTCACCCCTCCACTTT. Amino acids: CASNSQGFYSPLHF. V usage is TRBV7-8 and J usage is TRBJ1-6; D is possibly TRBD1 (6 bases). Germline lookup yields CDR1 SGHVS and CDR2 FQNEAQ. V lost 7 bases to trimming and J lost 8 bases, with 15 bases between them. This CDR3 has 14 amino acids.

The rearrangement joins TRBV9 to TRBJ2-1; 11 bases match TRBD2. The trim removed 3 bases at V and 4 bases at J, leaving 6 bases unmatched. Germline CDR1 SGDLS, CDR2 YYNGEE. There are 16 residues in the CDR3. CDR3 region: CASSGSGLAEYNEQFF. CDR3 sequence (DNA): TGTGCCAGCAGCGGATCGGGACTAGCGGAATACAATGAGCAGTTCTTC.

This clone was observed once. Other DNA sequences within the sample encode an identical CDR3. The rearrangement joins TRBV25-1 to TRBJ2-3; D call uncertain. This CDR3 comprises 11 residues. Germline V gene data show CDR1 as MGHDK and CDR2 as SYGVNS. The V end lost 5 bases, the J end lost 3 bases, and 3 bases lay between the germline ends. CDR3 residues: CASSTTDTQYF. CDR3 nucleotide sequence: TGTGCCAGCAGTACAACAGATACGCAGTATTTT.

The chain is built from TRBV15 and TRBJ2-1, with TRBD2 identical over 13 bases. V lost 1 base, J lost 4 bases, and 4 bases stayed unmatched. The CDR3 has 17 amino acids. The germline V gene has CDR1 LNHNV and CDR2 YYDKDF (reference sequence). CDR3 amino acids: CATSRVRTSGRYNEQFF. DNA of the CDR3: TGTGCCACCAGCAGAGTTCGGACTAGCGGGAGATACAATGAGCAGTTCTTC.

A word on this clone: Other DNA sequences in the same sample also yield this CDR3. V is TRBV5-1 and J is TRBJ2-1; 9 bases are a match to TRBD1. V shed 3 bases, J shed 6 bases, and the junction held 4 bases outside the gene matches. Germline V CDR1 and CDR2: SGHRS, YFSETQ. CDR3 length: 14 residues. The CDR3, as DNA: TGCGCCAGCAGCTCCGGGACAGGGCTCAATGAGCAGTTCTTC. Translating gives CASSSGTGLNEQFF.

Turning to this clone: Other DNA sequences from this sample encode an identical CDR3 as well. The CDR3 nucleotides read TGTGCCAGCAGCTTAGGGACAGCCTATGGCTACACCTTC. Protein sequence: CASSLGTAYGYTF. The chain is built from TRBV5-4 and TRBJ1-2, with 7 nucleotides matching TRBD1. After removal of 2 bases from V and 4 bases from J, the junction contained 2 bases not matched to a gene. This CDR3 is 13 amino acids long. Germline CDR1 and CDR2: SGHNT and YYREEE (reference sequence).

The CDR3 bases are TGTGCCAGCAGTGCCGTCCTCAGCACAGATACGCAGTATTTT. It yields the protein CASSAVLSTDTQYF. This sequence joins TRBV2 and TRBJ2-3; D is uncertain. Germline loops: CDR1 SNHLY, CDR2 FYNNEI. CDR3 size: 14 residues. The V end lost 4 bases, the J end lost 0 bases, and 8 bases lay between the germline ends. The full variable domain, completed using reference TRBV2 and TRBJ2-3, is EPEVTQTPSHQVTQMGQEVILRCVPISNHLYFYWYRQILGQKVEFLVSFYNNEISEKSEIFDDQFSVERPDGSNFTLKIRSTKLEDSAMYFCASSAVLSTDTQYFGPGTRLTVL.

The rearrangement uses TRBV11-2 and TRBJ1-2; 7 bases fit TRBD1. Trimming took 4 bases from V and 5 from J; bases not matched to a gene: 7. Germline V lookup: CDR1 SGHAT, CDR2 FQNNGV. This CDR3 contains 14 residues. CDR3 amino acids: CASSYSGTEYGYTF. The CDR3 nucleotides are TGTGCCAGCAGCTACTCCGGGACAGAGTATGGCTACACCTTC. The variable domain in full, completed from reference TRBV11-2 and TRBJ1-2, reads EAGVAQSPRYKIIEKRQSVAFWCNPISGHATLYWYQQILGQGPKLLIQFQNNGVVDDSQLPKDRFSAERLKGVDSTLKIQPAKLEDSAVYLCASSYSGTEYGYTFGSGTRLTVV.

This rearrangement joins TRBV12-5 to TRBJ2-3, with TRBD1 matching over 9 bases. The germline V gene has CDR1 LGHNT and CDR2 FRNRAP. V shed 1 base and J 3 bases; nucleotides not matched to a gene: 2. The CDR3 runs 15 residues. The CDR3 loop is CASGLGTGETDTQYF. The CDR3 DNA follows: TGTGCTAGTGGTTTGGGGACAGGGGAGACAGATACGCAGTATTTT. Full variable domain (rest looked up from reference TRBV12-5 and TRBJ2-3): DARVTQTPRHKVTEMGQEVTMRCQPILGHNTVFWYRQTMMQGLELLAYFRNRAPLDDSGMPKDRFSAEMPDATLATLKIQPSEPRDSAVYFCASGLGTGETDTQYFGPGTRLTVL.

J is TRBJ2-3 and V is TRBV7-2, with 15 bases lining up with TRBD2. The CDR3 runs to 17 residues. Germline values: CDR1 SGHTA, CDR2 FQGNSA. V was clipped by 1 base and J by 4 bases; unmatched bases: 3. The CDR3 nucleotides are TGTGCCAGCAGCTTAGGGACTAGCGGGAGGGGGTCAGATACGCAGTATTTT. This codes for CASSLGTSGRGSDTQYF. The full variable domain, in which reference TRBV7-2 and TRBJ2-3 provide the parts outside the CDR3, is GAGVSQSPSNKVTEKGKDVELRCDPISGHTALYWYRQSLGQGLEFLIYFQGNSAPDKSGLPSDRFSAERTGGSVSTLTIQRTQQEDSAVYLCASSLGTSGRGSDTQYFGPGTRLTVL.

The chain couples TRBV6-6 to TRBJ1-2; 7 positions agree with TRBD1. The germline CDR1 and CDR2 sequences are MNHNY and SVGAGI (reference sequence). This CDR3 comprises 13 residues. The V gene end was trimmed by 0 bases and the J gene end by 7 bases; junction bases not matched to a gene: 2. As DNA, the CDR3 is TGTGCCAGCAGTTACTCAGGGGGCTCTGGCTACACCTTC. Protein product: CASSYSGGSGYTF.

This rearrangement joins TRBV6-1 to TRBJ1-1, with TRBD1 identical over 8 bases. The germline V gene has CDR1 MNHNS and CDR2 SASEGT. Losses at the gene ends were 3 bases for V and 5 bases for J; bases not matched to a gene: 11. The length of the CDR3 is 16 residues. Written as DNA, the CDR3 is TGTGCCAGCAGTGACTATATCGGCAGGGGGCAAACTGAAGCTTTCTTT. Translation: CASSDYIGRGQTEAFF.

The J gene is TRBJ2-2, the V gene TRBV10-3; no clear D gene. The CDR3 covers 13 residues. Germline assignment: CDR1 ENHRY and CDR2 SYGVKD. The V and J ends lost 0 bases and 6 bases respectively, with 5 bases between them. In DNA, the CDR3 is TGTGCCATCAGTGAGTCTCAGGCCGGGGAGCTGTTTTTT. This codes for CAISESQAGELFF.

The chain has TRBV14 and TRBJ2-1; 9 bases are a match to TRBD2. CDR1 SGHDN and CDR2 FVKESK come from the germline V gene. V lost 2 bases, J lost 4 bases, and 0 bases stayed unmatched. The CDR3 consists of 14 residues. The CDR3 DNA follows: TGTGCCAGCAGCCAAACTAGCGGGTACAATGAGCAGTTCTTC. It yields the protein CASSQTSGYNEQFF.

This clone came up once. J is TRBJ1-2 and V is TRBV9; D might be TRBD1 (6 bases). The length of the CDR3 is 15 residues. Germline values: CDR1 SGDLS, CDR2 YYNGEE. V was cut by 0 bases and J by 8 bases, with 17 bases left in between. The CDR3: CASSVEGGARRGYTF. The CDR3 nucleotides are TGTGCCAGCAGCGTAGAAGGGGGGGCGAGAAGAGGCTACACCTTC.

The chain links TRBV28 to TRBJ1-2, with a possible D match to TRBD1 (5 bases). The CDR3 consists of 14 residues. V gave up 5 bases and J gave up 4 bases, with 14 bases separating them. Germline V CDR1 and CDR2: MDHEN, SYDVKM. The CDR3 reads CASSPTDTRYGYTF. The CDR3 coding sequence is TGTGCCAGCAGTCCGACGGACACCCGCTATGGCTACACCTTC.

This chain joins TRBV4-3 and TRBJ1-4; D unresolved. The CDR3 has 15 amino acids. Germline V CDR1 and CDR2: LGHNA, YSLEER. V dropped 1 base and J dropped 4 bases, with 10 bases sitting between them. CDR3: CASSQVSAFNEKLFF. The CDR3 nucleotides read TGCGCCAGCAGCCAAGTCTCGGCCTTTAATGAAAAACTGTTTTTT.

In its sample, this clone was seen a few times. The genes are TRBV7-3 and TRBJ2-2; D gene uncertain. Germline V CDR1 and CDR2: SGHTA, FQGTGA. Trimming took off 4 bases at V and 1 base at J, with 13 bases between the two ends. This CDR3 region has 16 residues. CDR3 sequence reads: CASSSQALLNTGELFF. CDR3 bases: TGTGCCAGCAGCTCCCAGGCCCTCCTGAACACCGGGGAGCTGTTTTTT.